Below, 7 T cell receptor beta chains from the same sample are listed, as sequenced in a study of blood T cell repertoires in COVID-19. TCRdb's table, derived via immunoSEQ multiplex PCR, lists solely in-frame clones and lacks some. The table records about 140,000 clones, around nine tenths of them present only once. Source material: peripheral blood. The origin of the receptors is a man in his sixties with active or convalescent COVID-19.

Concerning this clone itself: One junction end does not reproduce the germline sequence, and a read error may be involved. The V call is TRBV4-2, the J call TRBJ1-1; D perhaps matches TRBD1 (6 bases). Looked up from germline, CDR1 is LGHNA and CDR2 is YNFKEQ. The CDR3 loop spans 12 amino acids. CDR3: CASSLQGWGAFF. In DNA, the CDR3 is TGTGCTAGCAGCCTTCAGGGGTGGGGGGCTTTCTTT.

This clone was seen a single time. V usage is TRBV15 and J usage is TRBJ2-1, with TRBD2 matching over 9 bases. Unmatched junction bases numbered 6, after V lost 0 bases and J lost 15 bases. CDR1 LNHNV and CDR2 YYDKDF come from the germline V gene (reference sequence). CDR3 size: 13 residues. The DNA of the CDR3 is TGTGCCACCAGCAGAGATCGGGCGGGAGGGCCGTTCTTC. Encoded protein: CATSRDRAGGPFF.

The CDR3 here is CASSLGASGTTDTQYF. DNA for the CDR3: TGTGCCAGCAGCTTGGGGGCTAGCGGGACCACAGATACGCAGTATTTT. V usage is TRBV5-5 and J usage is TRBJ2-3, with 9 bases that match TRBD2. This CDR3 has 16 residues. Germline V gene lookup returns CDR1 SGHKS and CDR2 YYEKEE (reference sequence). V shed 0 bases, J shed 2 bases, and the junction held 4 bases outside the gene matches.

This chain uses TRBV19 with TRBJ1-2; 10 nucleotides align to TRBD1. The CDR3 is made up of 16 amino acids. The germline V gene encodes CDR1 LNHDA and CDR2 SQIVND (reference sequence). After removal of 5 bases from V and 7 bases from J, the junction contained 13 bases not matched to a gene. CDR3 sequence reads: CASSAPRDRGLGGYTF. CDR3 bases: TGTGCCAGTAGTGCCCCGAGGGACAGGGGCCTAGGTGGCTACACCTTC.

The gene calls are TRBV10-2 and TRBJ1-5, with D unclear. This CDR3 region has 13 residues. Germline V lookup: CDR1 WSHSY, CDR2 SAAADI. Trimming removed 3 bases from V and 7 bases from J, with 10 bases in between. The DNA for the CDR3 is TGCGCCAGCAGTGAAGAGCCGAGGCAGCCCCAGCATTTT. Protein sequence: CASSEEPRQPQHF.

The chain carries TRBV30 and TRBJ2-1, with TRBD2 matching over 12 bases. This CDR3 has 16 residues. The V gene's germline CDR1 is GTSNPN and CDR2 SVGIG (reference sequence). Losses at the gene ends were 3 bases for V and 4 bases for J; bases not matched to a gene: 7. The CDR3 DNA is TGTGCCTGGAGCCGACTAGCGGGGGCCTCTTACAATGAGCAGTTCTTC. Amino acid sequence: CAWSRLAGASYNEQFF.

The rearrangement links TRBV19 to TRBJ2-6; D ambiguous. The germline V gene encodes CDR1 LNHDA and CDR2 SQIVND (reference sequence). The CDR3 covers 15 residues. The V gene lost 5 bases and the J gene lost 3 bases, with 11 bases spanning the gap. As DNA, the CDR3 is TGTGCCAGTAGTTCCCCGGGTAATGGGGCCAACGTCCTGACTTTC. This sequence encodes CASSSPGNGANVLTF.